This T cell receptor beta chain was captured in a study of Ad26.COV2.S vaccination and SARS-CoV-2 variants. Study overall: This donor came from the COV1001 trial of Ad26.COV2.S.

In this sample, this clone turned up once. As yet, its antigen is unknown. General study findings and limits: Post-vaccination spike-specific CD8+ and CD4+ T cell responses reportedly had substantial breadth. Greater spike-specific TCR breadth was seen in vaccine recipients than in placebo recipients.

Germline V CDR1 and CDR2: SGDLS, YYNGEE. The CDR3 covers 11 residues. V lost 3 bases and J 9 bases, leaving 7 bases between the germline ends. Documented treatment: about 20 received Ad26.COV2.S at low or high dose, single or two shots; about 5 received placebo; per-sample allocation not given. Following the first vaccine or placebo injection, samples were taken on day 63. The shot given was an Ad26 vector that makes Wuhan-strain SARS-CoV-2 spike. TCRdb keeps only in-frame clones here, not all; method: immunoSEQ multiplex PCR. The sample holds about 680,000 clones; roughly 90% are singletons and the top ten take approximately 1.5%.

The material was peripheral blood, obtained in a trial of Ad26.COV2.S vaccine versus placebo. The TCR was taken from a person between 18 and 65 years old who received the Ad26.COV2.S COVID-19 vaccine or a placebo. The V gene is TRBV9, the J gene TRBJ2-1; D ambiguous. CDR3 protein: CASSGALEQFF. The CDR3 coding sequence is TGTGCCAGCAGCGGGGCCCTTGAGCAGTTCTTC.